This T cell receptor beta chain was profiled in a study of blood T cell repertoires in COVID-19. Study-level information: Both acute and convalescent COVID-19 samples were obtained from the United States, Italy and Spain. PBMCs, B-cell-depleted T cells, or T cells provided the cDNA or gDNA that made up the material.

How the authors handled the data: Amplification of reference gene primers provided the estimated nucleated cell counts. TCRdb's table, derived via immunoSEQ multiplex PCR, lists solely in-frame clones and lacks some. V, J and clone size derive from that table, while D and trimming were established from the DNA sequence. The sample has about 300,000 clones; 70% to 90% are singletons. Germline V lookup: CDR1 LNHDA, CDR2 SQIVND (reference sequence). The V gene end was trimmed by 7 bases and the J gene end by 3 bases; junction bases not matched to a gene: 10. CDR3 length: 15 amino acids. The chain couples TRBV19 to TRBJ1-1; 8 positions match TRBD1. The sequenced material came from peripheral blood. The sequence came from a man aged 18 to 29 who had recovered from COVID-19. The chain's CDR3 is CASTPGQVTYTEAFF. For the CDR3, the DNA is TGTGCCAGTACCCCGGGACAGGTAACTTACACTGAAGCTTTCTTT.